This TCR beta chain was documented in a study of blood T cell repertoires in COVID-19. Study at large: The analysed material was cDNA or gDNA that came from T cells, B-cell-depleted T cells, or PBMCs.

Profiled with immunoSEQ multiplex PCR; TCRdb holds only in-frame clones, not every one. Here the sample spans about 490,000 clones, 70% to 90% being singletons. On this clone: Sequence at one end of the junction differs from germline and may be a read error.

The CDR3 is 13 residues long. CDR1 is SSHAT and CDR2 is FNYEAQ in the germline V gene (reference sequence). This receptor was obtained from a human donor in a cohort sampled during active COVID-19. The chain is built from TRBV7-7 and TRBJ2-1; TRBD1 aligns across 8 bases. The specimen was peripheral blood. The chain's CDR3 is CASSLVPEDRVVF. The CDR3 bases are TGTGCTAGCAGCTTAGTCCCCGAGGACAGGGTGGTCTTC.